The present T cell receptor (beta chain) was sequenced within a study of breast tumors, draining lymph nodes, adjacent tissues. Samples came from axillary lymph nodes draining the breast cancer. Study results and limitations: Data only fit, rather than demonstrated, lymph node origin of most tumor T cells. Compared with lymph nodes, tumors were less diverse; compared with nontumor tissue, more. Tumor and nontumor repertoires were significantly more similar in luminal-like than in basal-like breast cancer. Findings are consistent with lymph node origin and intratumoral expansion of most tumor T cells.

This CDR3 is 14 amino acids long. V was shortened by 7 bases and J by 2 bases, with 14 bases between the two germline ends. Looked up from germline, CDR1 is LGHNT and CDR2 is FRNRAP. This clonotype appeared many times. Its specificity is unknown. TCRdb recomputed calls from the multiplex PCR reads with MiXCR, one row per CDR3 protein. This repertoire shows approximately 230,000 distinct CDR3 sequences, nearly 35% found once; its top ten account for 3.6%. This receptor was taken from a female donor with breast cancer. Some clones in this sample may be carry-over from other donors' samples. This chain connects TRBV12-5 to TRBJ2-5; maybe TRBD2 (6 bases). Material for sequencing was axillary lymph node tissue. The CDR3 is CASAEGVGQETQYF. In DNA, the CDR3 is TGTGCTAGTGCGGAGGGAGTGGGACAAGAGACCCAGTACTTC.